The rows below give T cell receptor beta chains drawn from one sample of a study of T cells in Graves' hyperthyroidism and ophthalmopathy. One entry per CDR3 protein, called by TCRdb with MiXCR from the multiplex PCR reads. The sample has about 550,000 distinct CDR3 sequences, 20% seen once. Source material: blood. Receptors originate from a man younger than 30 with Graves' hyperthyroidism. The CDR3 runs from the conserved cysteine through the conserved F or W. D genes are given only for firm matches. Where a row states a size, it is once, few, many or the class of an expanded clone; other rows omit it.

TRBJ1-1,many,.,TRBV5-1,TGCGCCAGCAGTAGTAGGGGCCAGCCTAATGAAGCTTTCTTT,CASSSRGQPNEAFF
TRBJ2-7,many,.,TRBV27,TGTGCCAGCAGTTCCGCGGCCTCCTCCTACGAGCAGTACTTC,CASSSAASSYEQYF
TRBJ2-7,many,.,TRBV19,TGTGCCAGTAGTATAAGAGGGGCCACCTACGAGCAGTACTTC,CASSIRGATYEQYF
TRBJ2-2,.,.,TRBV4-1,TGCGCCAGCAGCCAAGATAGAACAGACGGGGAGCTGTTTTTT,CASSQDRTDGELFF
TRBJ2-5,many,.,TRBV12-3/TRBV12-4,TGTGCCAGCAAACTCGACAGTTTAGAGACCCAGTACTTC,CASKLDSLETQYF
TRBJ1-2,many,.,TRBV6-1,TGTGCCAGCAGGAACTTAGGGGAAGGCTACACCTTC,CASRNLGEGYTF
TRBJ2-2,few,TRBD1,TRBV4-2,TGTGCCAGCAGCCGCTTAACAGGGGGAGAAACCGGGGAGCTGTTTTTT,CASSRLTGGETGELFF
TRBJ1-2,many,TRBD1,TRBV28,TGTGCCAGCAGCCACTTATCGGACAGGGAGGGCGGCTACACCTTC,CASSHLSDREGGYTF
TRBJ2-5,many,TRBD2,TRBV6-2/TRBV6-3,TGTGCCAGCAGTCGCGGGGGGGACGAGACCCAGTACTTC,CASSRGGDETQYF
TRBJ1-3,many,.,TRBV11-2,TGTGCCAGCAGCTTAGTGGGAGACACCATATATTTT,CASSLVGDTIYF
TRBJ1-1,many,.,TRBV18,TGTGCCAGCTCACCGCTACAACCGAACACTGAAGCTTTCTTT,CASSPLQPNTEAFF
TRBJ1-5,.,.,TRBV12-3/TRBV12-4,TGTGCCAGCAGTCTCCATTATAGCAATCAGCCCCAGCATTTT,CASSLHYSNQPQHF
TRBJ2-2,many,TRBD1,TRBV5-1,TGTGCCAGCAGTCTCGGGACAGCGAACACCGGGGAGCTGTTTTTT,CASSLGTANTGELFF
TRBJ1-2,many,TRBD1,TRBV28,TGTGCCAGCAGTCCCCTCACCGGGACAGGGGGCAGGGATGGCTACACCTTC,CASSPLTGTGGRDGYTF
TRBJ1-1,.,.,TRBV6-1,TGTGCCAGCAGTACCTTCACAGGGTTGAACACTGAAGCTTTCTTT,CASSTFTGLNTEAFF
TRBJ2-7,many,TRBD2,TRBV20-1,TGCAGTGCTCGACTAGCGCGGGAGCAGTACTTC,CSARLAREQYF
TRBJ2-6,few,.,TRBV20-1,TGCAGTGCTAGAAACTCTGGGGCCAACGTCCTGACTTTC,CSARNSGANVLTF
TRBJ2-5,many,TRBD2,TRBV28,TGTGCCAGCAGTTTTGGGGGAGGGCAAGAGACCCAGTACTTC,CASSFGGGQETQYF
TRBJ1-1,many,TRBD1,TRBV29-1,TGCAGCGTTGAAAGGACAGGATTAAACACTGAAGCTTTCTTT,CSVERTGLNTEAFF
TRBJ1-2,many,TRBD1,TRBV20-1,TGCAGCCTCTATAAGGACAGGGACTATGGCTACACCTTC,CSLYKDRDYGYTF
TRBJ1-5,many,.,TRBV20-1,TGCAGTGCTAGGGCTGGGGGGCCAAGTCAGCCCCAGCATTTT,CSARAGGPSQPQHF
TRBJ1-1,many,.,TRBV20-1,TGCAGTGCTAGCGTCGCGCACACTGAAGCTTTCTTT,CSASVAHTEAFF
TRBJ1-3,many,TRBD1,TRBV28,TGTGCCAGCAGTTCCTATTCGACAGGGTTTCGTGTTGGAAACACCATATATTTT,CASSSYSTGFRVGNTIYF
TRBJ1-5,many,TRBD1,TRBV28,TGTGCCAGCAGCTCGACAGGGTTTCAGCCCCAGCATTTT,CASSSTGFQPQHF
TRBJ1-6,few,TRBD1,TRBV5-1,TGCGCCAGCAGCCCCGGGACAGGGGATTCACCCCTCCACTTT,CASSPGTGDSPLHF
TRBJ1-5,many,.,TRBV2,TGTGCCAGCAGTGAAGCCCCGAACAGGAGCAATCAGCCCCAGCATTTT,CASSEAPNRSNQPQHF
TRBJ1-2,many,.,TRBV29-1,TGCAGCGTTGACAGGGACGCCACGGGGGGCTACACCTTC,CSVDRDATGGYTF
TRBJ2-5,.,.,TRBV5-1,TGCGCCAGCAGCCCCGCCTTCATTTATGAGACCCAGTACTTC,CASSPAFIYETQYF
TRBJ1-1,few,TRBD1,TRBV30,TGTGCCTGGACCCAGACAGGGAGTGGAGCTTTCTTT,CAWTQTGSGAFF
TRBJ2-7,many,.,TRBV29-1,TGCAGCGTTGGGGGAACGGCCACCTACGAGCAGTACTTC,CSVGGTATYEQYF
TRBJ2-5,many,.,TRBV2,TGTGCCAGCAGTGACGGGCTAGCGAGAGAGACCCAGTACTTC,CASSDGLARETQYF
TRBJ2-7,.,TRBD2,TRBV28,TGTGCCAGCAGTCTCCGGACTAGCGGGGGCTGCGAGCAGTACTTC,CASSLRTSGGCEQYF
TRBJ2-5,many,.,TRBV10-3,TGTGCCATCAGTAACCAGGGGCGGGAGACCCAGTACTTC,CAISNQGRETQYF
TRBJ2-7,.,.,TRBV4-1,TGCGCCAGCAGACCCTTCTCCTACGAGCAGTACTTC,CASRPFSYEQYF
TRBJ1-1,many,.,TRBV6-2/TRBV6-3,TGTGCCAGCAGTTACCCCCTCGACAGAGAGTTAGCTTTCTTT,CASSYPLDRELAFF
TRBJ2-6,many,.,TRBV12-3/TRBV12-4,TGTGCCAGCAGCTACAGGTCCTCTGGGGCCAACGTCCTGACTTTC,CASSYRSSGANVLTF
TRBJ2-5,.,TRBD2,TRBV3-1,TGTGCCAGCAGCCATCTTAGCGGGGGAACAGGAGAGACCCAGTACTTC,CASSHLSGGTGETQYF
TRBJ1-3,many,.,TRBV30,TGTGCCTGTTGGGACTCTTCTGGAAACACCATATATTTT,CACWDSSGNTIYF
TRBJ1-5,few,.,TRBV12-3/TRBV12-4,TGTGCCAGCAGTTTCGACTGGACGGGCAATCAGCCCCAGCATTTT,CASSFDWTGNQPQHF
TRBJ2-7,.,.,TRBV28,TGTGCCAACAGTTTTTTCACGGTTTCCTACGAGCAGTACTTC,CANSFFTVSYEQYF
TRBJ1-2,.,TRBD1,TRBV29-1,TGCAGCGTTGACGGGGGACAGGTCTATGGCTACACCTTC,CSVDGGQVYGYTF
TRBJ2-5,.,.,TRBV30,TGTGCCTGGAGCGGACCACTCAAAGAGACCCAGTACTTC,CAWSGPLKETQYF
TRBJ1-2,many,.,TRBV28,TGTGCCATACAAGGACGGCCTTCCTATGGCTACACCTTC,CAIQGRPSYGYTF
TRBJ1-5,many,TRBD1,TRBV12-3/TRBV12-4,TGTGCCAGCAGTCTCGAGACAGGGGCGATAAGCAATCAGCCCCAGCATTTT,CASSLETGAISNQPQHF
TRBJ1-2,many,TRBD1,TRBV13,TGTGCCAGCAGCCGCGGACAGGGGCTTACCTATGGCTACACCTTC,CASSRGQGLTYGYTF
TRBJ2-5,many,.,TRBV12-3/TRBV12-4,TGTGCCAGCAGTTTAAGGCCCCAGAAGAGAGCGACCCAGTACTTC,CASSLRPQKRATQYF
TRBJ1-2,many,.,TRBV19,TGTGCCAGTAGGAGGGCGGATCGCAACTATGGCTACACCTTC,CASRRADRNYGYTF
TRBJ1-2,.,TRBD1,TRBV7-9,TGTGCCAGCAGCTTTTCCGACAGGGGTGGTGGCTACACCTTC,CASSFSDRGGGYTF
TRBJ1-1,few,.,TRBV4-1,TGCGCCAGCAGCCAAGATTCGTCGGGCTCCGGGGGCACTGAAGCTTTCTTT,CASSQDSSGSGGTEAFF
TRBJ2-5,many,TRBD2,TRBV12-3/TRBV12-4,TGTGCCAGCAGTCCCCGGACTAGCGCAGGGACCCAGTACTTC,CASSPRTSAGTQYF
TRBJ2-7,many,.,TRBV5-1,TGCGCCAGCAGCTTGCCTCAGGGTGGCGAGCAGTACTTC,CASSLPQGGEQYF
TRBJ2-5,many,.,TRBV11-2,TGTGCCAGCAGCAATAGTAGGCAGAAAGGCCCGGCCCAGTACTTC,CASSNSRQKGPAQYF
TRBJ2-5,many,.,TRBV24-1,TGTGCCACCAGTGATCTTCGGGCGGAGACCCAGTACTTC,CATSDLRAETQYF
TRBJ1-5,few,TRBD1,TRBV6-2/TRBV6-3,TGTGCCAGCAGTTACAGGGGGCTCAATCAGCCCCAGCATTTT,CASSYRGLNQPQHF
TRBJ2-5,many,.,TRBV20-1,TGCAGTGTAAACCCCCAGGAGACCCAGTACTTC,CSVNPQETQYF
TRBJ2-7,few,.,TRBV11-2,TGTGCCAGCAGCGCTGGGGGGGCTTTGAAAGAGCAGTACTTC,CASSAGGALKEQYF
TRBJ1-6,.,.,TRBV7-2,TGTGCCAGCAGCCCCGGTGCCTTCCCTACGGAATCACCCCTCCACTTT,CASSPGAFPTESPLHF